The rows below give T cell receptor beta chains drawn from one sample of a study of vaccination effects on CD4 cells after COVID-19. Their cognate antigens are unknown. Assay: immunoSEQ multiplex PCR; the TCRdb copy retains only in-frame clones and omits some. The sample shows some 22,000 clones, about 72% of them seen only once. The sample here was CD4+ T cells from PBMCs cultured with SARS-CoV-2 spike peptides, taken before COVID-19 vaccination. The receptors originated from a human donor who had a prior SARS-CoV-2 infection. Both conserved end residues are part of each CDR3. The D gene is left open where the match is weak. The size field is filled for only some rows; it gives once, few, many or a size class.

V: TRBV5-5
D: TRBD2
length: 16
J: TRBJ2-1
size: NA
CDR3: CASSARLAGAGSEQFF
DNA: TGTGCCAGCAGCGCCCGACTAGCGGGAGCGGGGAGTGAGCAGTTCTTC

V: TRBV12-3/TRBV12-4
D: TRBD1
length: 13
J: TRBJ1-5
size: NA
CDR3: CASSRDRNQPQHF
DNA: TGTGCCAGCAGTCGGGACAGAAATCAGCCCCAGCATTTT

V: TRBV11-2
D: NA
length: 16
J: TRBJ1-2
size: NA
CDR3: CASSLDASWSNYGYTF
DNA: TGTGCCAGCAGCTTAGACGCCTCTTGGTCGAACTATGGCTACACCTTC

V: TRBV6-6
D: TRBD2
length: 14
J: TRBJ2-7
size: NA
CDR3: CASSPAGGPQEQYF
DNA: TGTGCCAGCAGCCCAGCGGGAGGGCCCCAAGAGCAGTACTTC

V: TRBV5-1
D: NA
length: 15
J: TRBJ2-5
size: NA
CDR3: CASSLGILLQETQYF
DNA: TGCGCCAGCAGCTTGGGGATACTACTGCAAGAGACCCAGTACTTC

V: TRBV7-3
D: TRBD2
length: 16
J: TRBJ2-2
size: NA
CDR3: CASSPKSGKTAGELFF
DNA: TGTGCCAGCAGCCCCAAGAGCGGGAAGACTGCCGGGGAGCTGTTTTTT

V: TRBV2
D: NA
length: 14
J: TRBJ1-5
size: NA
CDR3: CASSEVTRDQPQHF
DNA: TGTGCCAGCAGTGAAGTCACGAGGGATCAGCCCCAGCATTTT

V: TRBV2
D: TRBD1
length: 15
J: TRBJ2-3
size: NA
CDR3: CASRDRGFGTDTQYF
DNA: TGTGCCAGCAGGGACAGGGGTTTTGGCACAGATACGCAGTATTTT

V: TRBV7-2
D: NA
length: 14
J: TRBJ1-2
size: NA
CDR3: CASSPRTVNYGYTF
DNA: TGTGCCAGCAGCCCCCGGACAGTTAACTATGGCTACACCTTC

V: TRBV30
D: NA
length: 13
J: TRBJ2-4
size: NA
CDR3: CAWSAGPGNIQYF
DNA: TGTGCCTGGAGTGCGGGACCCGGGAACATTCAGTACTTC

V: TRBV5-6
D: TRBD2
length: 14
J: TRBJ2-7
size: NA
CDR3: CASSLGLAVYEQYF
DNA: TGTGCCAGCAGTCTGGGACTAGCGGTCTACGAGCAGTACTTC

V: TRBV5-5
D: TRBD2
length: 15
J: TRBJ2-7
size: NA
CDR3: CASSIRGGFAYEQYF
DNA: TGTGCCAGCAGCATACGGGGAGGGTTTGCCTACGAGCAGTACTTC

V: TRBV11-1
D: NA
length: 15
J: TRBJ2-2
size: once
CDR3: CASSKEQANTGELFF
DNA: TGTGCCAGCAGTAAAGAACAGGCGAACACCGGGGAGCTGTTTTTT

V: TRBV9
D: NA
length: 14
J: TRBJ2-7
size: NA
CDR3: CASSVGIGSYEQYF
DNA: TGTGCCAGCAGCGTAGGTATCGGGTCCTACGAGCAGTACTTC

V: TRBV4-3
D: NA
length: 16
J: TRBJ1-4
size: NA
CDR3: CASSQDYTATNEKLFF
DNA: TGCGCCAGCAGCCAAGATTACACTGCAACTAATGAAAAACTGTTTTTT

V: TRBV19
D: TRBD1
length: 16
J: TRBJ2-7
size: NA
CDR3: CASSITGDLPPREQYF
DNA: TGTGCCAGTAGTATTACAGGGGATCTCCCCCCTCGGGAGCAGTACTTC

V: TRBV7-8
D: NA
length: 17
J: TRBJ2-7
size: NA
CDR3: CASSLARAGRRDYEQYF
DNA: TGTGCCAGCAGCTTAGCGCGGGCGGGGAGGCGGGACTACGAGCAGTACTTC

V: TRBV3-1/TRBV3-2
D: NA
length: 14
J: TRBJ2-5
size: NA
CDR3: CASSQSAGRQTQYF
DNA: TGTGCCAGCAGCCAATCGGCCGGTCGGCAGACCCAGTACTTC

V: TRBV20-1
D: NA
length: 13
J: TRBJ1-2
size: once
CDR3: CSASEIQGYGYTF
DNA: TGCAGTGCTAGTGAAATCCAGGGCTATGGCTACACCTTC

V: TRBV19
D: NA
length: 14
J: TRBJ1-2
size: NA
CDR3: CASSIPRVDYGYTF
DNA: TGTGCCAGTAGTATACCGAGGGTCGACTATGGCTACACCTTC

V: TRBV30
D: NA
length: 13
J: TRBJ1-2
size: once
CDR3: CAWENRAGYGYTF
DNA: TGTGCCTGGGAGAACAGGGCCGGTTATGGCTACACCTTC